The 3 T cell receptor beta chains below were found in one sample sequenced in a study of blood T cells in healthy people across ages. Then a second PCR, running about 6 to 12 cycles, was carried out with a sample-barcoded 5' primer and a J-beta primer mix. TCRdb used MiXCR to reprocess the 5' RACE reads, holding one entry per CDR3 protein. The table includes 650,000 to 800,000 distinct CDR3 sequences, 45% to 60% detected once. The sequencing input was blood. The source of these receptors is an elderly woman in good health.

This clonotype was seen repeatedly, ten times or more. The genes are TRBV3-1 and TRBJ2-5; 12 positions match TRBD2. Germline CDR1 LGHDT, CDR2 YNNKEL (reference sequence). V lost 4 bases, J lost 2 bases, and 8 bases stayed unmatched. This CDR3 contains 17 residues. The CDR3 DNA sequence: TGTGCCAGCAGCCGAACCGGGACTAGCGGGCTTCAAGAGACCCAGTACTTC. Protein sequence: CASSRTGTSGLQETQYF.

CDR3: CASSFNSYRDTQYF. CDR3 DNA: TGTGCCAGCAGTTTCAACTCATATCGAGATACGCAGTATTTT. This chain connects TRBV6-5 to TRBJ2-3; D gene ambiguous. The CDR3 is 14 residues long. V gave up 4 bases and J gave up 5 bases, with 13 bases separating them. The germline V gene has CDR1 MNHEY and CDR2 SVGAGI.

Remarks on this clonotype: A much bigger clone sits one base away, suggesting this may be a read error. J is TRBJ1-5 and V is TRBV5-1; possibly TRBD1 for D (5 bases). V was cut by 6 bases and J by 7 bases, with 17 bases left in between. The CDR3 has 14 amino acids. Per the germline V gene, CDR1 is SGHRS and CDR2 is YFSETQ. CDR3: CASNQEVRGQPQHF. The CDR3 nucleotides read TGCGCCAGCAACCAAGAAGTTCGGGGGCAGCCCCAGCATTTT.